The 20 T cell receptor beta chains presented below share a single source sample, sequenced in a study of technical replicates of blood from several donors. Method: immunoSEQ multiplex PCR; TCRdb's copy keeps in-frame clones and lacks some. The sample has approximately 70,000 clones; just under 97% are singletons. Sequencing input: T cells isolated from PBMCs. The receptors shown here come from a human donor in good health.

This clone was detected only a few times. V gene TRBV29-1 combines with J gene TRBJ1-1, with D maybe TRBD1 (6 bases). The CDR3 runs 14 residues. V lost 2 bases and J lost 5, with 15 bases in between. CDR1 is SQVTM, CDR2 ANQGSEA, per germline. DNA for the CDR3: TGCAGCGTTGAATTGGCAGGGGAGGGGACTGAAGCTTTCTTT. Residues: CSVELAGEGTEAFF.

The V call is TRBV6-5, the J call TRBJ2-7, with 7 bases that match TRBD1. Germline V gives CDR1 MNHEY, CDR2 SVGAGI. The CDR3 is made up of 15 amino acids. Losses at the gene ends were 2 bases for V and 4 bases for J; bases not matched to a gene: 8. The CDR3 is CASSYERDSTYEQYF. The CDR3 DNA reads TGTGCCAGCAGTTACGAACGGGACAGCACTTACGAGCAGTACTTC.

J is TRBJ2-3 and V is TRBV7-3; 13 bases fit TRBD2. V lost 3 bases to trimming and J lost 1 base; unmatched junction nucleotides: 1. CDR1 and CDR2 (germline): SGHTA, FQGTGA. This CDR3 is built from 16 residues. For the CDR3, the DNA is TGTGCCAGCAGCTTTGGGACTAGCGGGGGCACAGATACGCAGTATTTT. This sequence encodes CASSFGTSGGTDTQYF.

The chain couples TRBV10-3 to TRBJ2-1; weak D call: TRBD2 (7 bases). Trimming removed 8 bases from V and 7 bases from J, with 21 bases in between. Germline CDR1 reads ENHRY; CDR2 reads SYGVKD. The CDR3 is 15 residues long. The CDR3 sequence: CAIAGGAGVGNEQFF. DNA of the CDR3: TGTGCCATCGCCGGGGGCGCGGGAGTGGGGAATGAGCAGTTCTTC.

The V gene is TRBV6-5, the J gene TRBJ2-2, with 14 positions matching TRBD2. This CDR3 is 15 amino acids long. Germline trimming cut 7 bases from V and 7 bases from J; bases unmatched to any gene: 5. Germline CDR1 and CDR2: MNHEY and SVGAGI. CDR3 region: CASMGLAGVDGELFF. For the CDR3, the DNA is TGTGCCAGCATGGGACTAGCGGGAGTAGACGGGGAGCTGTTTTTT.

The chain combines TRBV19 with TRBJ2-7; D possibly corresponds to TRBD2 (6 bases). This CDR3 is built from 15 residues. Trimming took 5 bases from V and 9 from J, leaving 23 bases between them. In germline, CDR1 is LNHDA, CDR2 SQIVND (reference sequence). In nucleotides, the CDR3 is TGTGCCAGTAGTTCCCTTAGCGGAGGGGAAGGCTGGCAGTACTTC. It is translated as CASSSLSGGEGWQYF.

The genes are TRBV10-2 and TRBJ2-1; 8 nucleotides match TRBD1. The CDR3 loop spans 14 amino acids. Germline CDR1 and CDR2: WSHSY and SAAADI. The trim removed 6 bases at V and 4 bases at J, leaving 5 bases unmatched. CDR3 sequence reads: CASRATGEYNEQFF. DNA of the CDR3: TGCGCCAGCAGGGCGACAGGGGAGTACAATGAGCAGTTCTTC.

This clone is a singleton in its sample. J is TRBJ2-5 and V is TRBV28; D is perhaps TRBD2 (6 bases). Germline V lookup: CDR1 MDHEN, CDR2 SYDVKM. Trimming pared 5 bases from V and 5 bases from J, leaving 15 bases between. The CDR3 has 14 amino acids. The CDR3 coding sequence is TGTGCCAGCAGTCTCCCCGGAGGGCCGGAGACCCAGTACTTC. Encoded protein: CASSLPGGPETQYF.

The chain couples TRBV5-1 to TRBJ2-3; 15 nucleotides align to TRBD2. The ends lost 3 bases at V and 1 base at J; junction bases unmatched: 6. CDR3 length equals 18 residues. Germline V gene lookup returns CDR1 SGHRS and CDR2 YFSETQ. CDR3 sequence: CASSWSGLAGGGTDTQYF. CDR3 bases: TGCGCCAGCAGCTGGAGCGGACTAGCGGGAGGGGGCACAGATACGCAGTATTTT.

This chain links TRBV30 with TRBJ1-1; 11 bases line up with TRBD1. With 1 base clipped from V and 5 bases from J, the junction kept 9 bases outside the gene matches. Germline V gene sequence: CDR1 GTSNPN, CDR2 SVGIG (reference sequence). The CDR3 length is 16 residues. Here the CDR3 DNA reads TGTGCCTGGAGTGAAATCCCTGGACAGGGGGCGACTGAAGCTTTCTTT. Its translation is CAWSEIPGQGATEAFF.

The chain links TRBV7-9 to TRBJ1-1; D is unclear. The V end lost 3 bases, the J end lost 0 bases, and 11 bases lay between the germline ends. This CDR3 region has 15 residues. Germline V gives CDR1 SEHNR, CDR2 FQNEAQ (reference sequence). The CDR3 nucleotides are TGTGCCAGCAGCTTCTCTGGCAGTATGAACACTGAAGCTTTCTTT. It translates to CASSFSGSMNTEAFF.

This CDR3 is CASTPLYEQYF. The CDR3 DNA reads TGTGCCAGCACCCCACTTTACGAGCAGTACTTC. The chain uses TRBV7-9 and TRBJ2-7; D not resolved. Deletions cut 7 bases from V and 4 bases from J, with 8 bases between. CDR3 length: 11 residues. Germline CDR1 is SEHNR and CDR2 is FQNEAQ (reference sequence).

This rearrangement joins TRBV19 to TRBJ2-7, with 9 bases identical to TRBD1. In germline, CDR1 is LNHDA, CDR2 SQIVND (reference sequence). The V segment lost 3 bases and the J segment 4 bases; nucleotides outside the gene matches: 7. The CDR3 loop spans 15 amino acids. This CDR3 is CASSISGQGYYEQYF. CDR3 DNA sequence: TGTGCCAGTAGTATTTCAGGACAGGGGTATTACGAGCAGTACTTC.

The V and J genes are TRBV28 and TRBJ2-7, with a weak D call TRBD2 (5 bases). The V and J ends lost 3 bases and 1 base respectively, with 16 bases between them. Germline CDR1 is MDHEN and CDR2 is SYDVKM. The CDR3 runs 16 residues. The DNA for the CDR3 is TGTGCCAGCAGTTTCCCCTTGGGCGGGCCGTCCTACGAGCAGTACTTC. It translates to CASSFPLGGPSYEQYF.

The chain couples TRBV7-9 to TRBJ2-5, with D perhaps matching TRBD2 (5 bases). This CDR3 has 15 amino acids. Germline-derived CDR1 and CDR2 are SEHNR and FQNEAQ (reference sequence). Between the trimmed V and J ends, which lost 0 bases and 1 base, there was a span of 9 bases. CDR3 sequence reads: CASSLAPRVQETQYF. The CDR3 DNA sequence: TGTGCCAGCAGCTTAGCACCGCGGGTCCAAGAGACCCAGTACTTC.

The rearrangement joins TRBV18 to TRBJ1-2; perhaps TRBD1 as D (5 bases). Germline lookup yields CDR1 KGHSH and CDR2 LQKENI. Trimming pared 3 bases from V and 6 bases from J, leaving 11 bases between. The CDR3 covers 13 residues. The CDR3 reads CASSPLPGDGYTF. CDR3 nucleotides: TGTGCCAGCTCACCCCTCCCGGGGGATGGCTACACCTTC.

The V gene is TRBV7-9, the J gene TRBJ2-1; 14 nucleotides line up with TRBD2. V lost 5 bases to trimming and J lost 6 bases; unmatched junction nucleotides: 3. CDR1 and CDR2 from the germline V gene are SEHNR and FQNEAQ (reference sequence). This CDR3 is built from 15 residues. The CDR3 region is CASSAGTSGSNEQFF. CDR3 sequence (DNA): TGTGCCAGCAGCGCCGGGACTAGCGGGAGCAATGAGCAGTTCTTC.

CDR3 coding DNA: TGTGCCAGCAGCCTGGCCGGGACACACTACGAGCAGTACTTC. Encoded protein: CASSLAGTHYEQYF. This chain uses TRBV11-1 with TRBJ2-7, with a possible D match to TRBD1 (6 bases). Trimming removed 5 bases at V and 3 bases at J, with 14 bases between. The V gene's germline CDR1 is SGHAT and CDR2 FQDESV (reference sequence). This CDR3 comprises 14 residues. Variable domain in full (rest from reference TRBV11-1 and TRBJ2-7): EAEVAQSPRYKITEKSQAVAFWCDPISGHATLYWYRQILGQGPELLVQFQDESVVDDSQLPKDRFSAERLKGVDSTLKIQPAELGDSAMYLCASSLAGTHYEQYFGPGTRLTVT.

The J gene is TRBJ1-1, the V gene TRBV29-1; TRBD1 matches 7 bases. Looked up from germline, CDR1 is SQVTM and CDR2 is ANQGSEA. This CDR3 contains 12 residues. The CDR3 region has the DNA TGCCGGAAGGACAGGCGGTTGACTGAAGCTTTCTTT. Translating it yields CRKDRRLTEAFF.

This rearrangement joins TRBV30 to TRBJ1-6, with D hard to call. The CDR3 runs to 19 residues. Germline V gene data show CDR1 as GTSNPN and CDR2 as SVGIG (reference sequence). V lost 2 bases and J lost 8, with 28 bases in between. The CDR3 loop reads CAWSPTRVQSALGHSPLHF. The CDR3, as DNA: TGTGCCTGGAGTCCTACACGGGTGCAGTCCGCGTTGGGTCATTCACCCCTCCACTTT.